This T cell receptor beta chain was sequenced during a study of blood T cell repertoires in COVID-19. In the study overall: Nucleic acid was either cDNA or gDNA, and it came from T cells, B-cell-depleted T cells, or PBMCs.

The CDR3 spans 13 residues. Trimming pared 3 bases from V and 10 bases from J, leaving 15 bases between. The germline V gene has CDR1 LNHDA and CDR2 SQIVND (reference sequence). In the study's own analysis: How many nucleated cells were present was estimated from reference gene primer amplification. Profiled with immunoSEQ multiplex PCR; TCRdb holds only in-frame clones, not every one. That table gives V, J and clone size, and the DNA gave D and trimming. The sample lists some 350,000 clones, roughly 90% occurring once. The sequence came from a man between 18 and 35 years old with active or convalescent COVID-19. The gene calls are TRBV19 and TRBJ1-2, with D unresolved. The sequencing input was peripheral blood. CDR3 sequence reads: CASSIRGGPDYTF. The CDR3 nucleotides read TGTGCCAGTAGTATTCGGGGTGGCCCTGACTACACCTTC.